Described below is a single TCR beta chain sequence and its context. The CDR3 has 13 amino acids. CDR1 is SQVTM, CDR2 ANQGSEA, per germline. One entry per CDR3 protein, without DNA, is what TCRdb gives after re-calling the 5' RACE reads. This specimen shows about 450,000 distinct CDR3 sequences; the ten leading clones hold approximately 6.8%. The data originate from a study of T cells expressing NK-cell markers. The clonotype originates from a woman between 18 and 69 years old in good health. V usage is TRBV29-1 and J usage is TRBJ2-5; lacking DNA, the TRBD1 call made by TCRdb goes unchecked. The material sequenced was blood T cells: a sorted CD56 or NKG2C T cell subset, CD4+ or CD8+ T cells, or bulk PBMC T cells (not recorded which). The CDR3 spells CSVTGTFQETQYF. The variable domain in full, completed from reference TRBV29-1 and TRBJ2-5, reads SAVISQKPSRDICQRGTSLTIQCQVDSQVTMMFWYRQQPGQSLTLIATANQGSEATYESGFVIDKFPISRPNLTFSTLTVSNMSPEDSSIYLCSVTGTFQETQYFGPGTRLLVL.